The clone carrying this T cell receptor beta chain was detected only a few times. Its specificity is not known. These data come from a study of early T cells in non-severe SARS-CoV-2 infection. About the study: It was bulk RNA from unsorted whole blood that was sequenced, and the chains were unpaired.

Molecules of cDNA were individually given unique molecular identifiers that were attached to them. TCRdb analysed the 5' RACE reads with MiXCR anew, one entry per CDR3 protein. The repertoire consists of about 49,000 distinct CDR3 sequences, with 5.5% to 6.5% occurring once and the leading ten covering 2.8%. General observations from the study: Reliance on VDJdb matching favored anti-spike CD8 responses; private and CD4 specificities were missed.

This clonotype was sampled from an adult who was a healthcare worker with PCR-confirmed SARS-CoV-2 infection or an uninfected control (not recorded which). The sequences come from whole blood, collected at baseline.

DNA of the CDR3: TGCAGTGCTTTCGCTTTGAGCGGGGGGGTTTACAATGAGCAGTTCTTC. Translation: CSAFALSGGVYNEQFF. The chain links TRBV20-1 to TRBJ2-1, with 10 bases identical to TRBD2. Germline CDR1 DFQATT, CDR2 SNEGSKA (reference sequence). CDR3 length: 16 amino acids. The V segment lost 5 bases and the J segment 4 bases; nucleotides outside the gene matches: 11.